Listed below are T cell receptor beta chains from one sample, sequenced in a study of blood T cell repertoires in COVID-19. Method: immunoSEQ multiplex PCR; TCRdb's copy keeps in-frame clones and lacks some. This repertoire shows roughly 62,000 clones, roughly 89% found once; its top ten account for roughly 5.2%. Sample: peripheral blood. The receptors here all came from a human donor in a cohort sampled during active COVID-19. CDR3s include the opening cysteine and the closing phenylalanine or tryptophan. The order of the fields is clone size, J gene, D gene, V gene, CDR3 protein, CDR3 DNA. A D gene is named only where the DNA matches it firmly. A row's size may be missing; if present it is once, few, many or a size class.

-,TRBJ2-7,-,TRBV6-5,CASSSDYLGQYF,TGTGCCAGCAGCTCGGACTATCTTGGGCAGTACTTC
-,TRBJ2-1,TRBD1,TRBV3-1/TRBV3-2,CASSHTTGYEQFF,TGTGCCAGCAGCCACACGACAGGGTATGAGCAGTTCTTC
-,TRBJ2-3,TRBD1,TRBV6-2/TRBV6-3,CASSYPGQKAADTQYF,TGTGCCAGCAGTTACCCGGGACAGAAGGCGGCAGATACGCAGTATTTT
-,TRBJ1-1,-,TRBV9,CASSPWGGSGNTEAFF,TGTGCCAGCAGCCCATGGGGGGGTAGTGGGAACACTGAAGCTTTCTTT
-,TRBJ1-2,-,TRBV20-1,CSARDLPGYTF,TGCAGTGCTAGAGATCTTCCTGGCTACACCTTC
-,TRBJ1-2,-,TRBV28,CASSIDSVYGYTF,TGTGCCAGCAGTATTGACAGCGTCTATGGCTACACCTTC
-,TRBJ1-1,-,TRBV3-1/TRBV3-2,CASSQHGATEAFF,TGTGCCAGCAGCCAACATGGGGCGACTGAAGCTTTCTTT
-,TRBJ1-1,-,TRBV7-2,CASSSSSGIFTEAFF,TGTGCCAGCAGCTCCTCCTCCGGGATCTTCACTGAAGCTTTCTTT
-,TRBJ1-6,-,TRBV30,CAWSEGFRGSYNSPLHF,TGTGCCTGGAGTGAGGGGTTCAGAGGATCCTATAATTCACCCCTCCACTTT
-,TRBJ2-1,TRBD1,TRBV5-4,CASSLPGDRSSYNEQFF,TGTGCCAGCAGCTTGCCGGGGGACAGGAGCTCCTACAATGAGCAGTTCTTC
-,TRBJ2-3,TRBD2,TRBV6-2/TRBV6-3,CASSFGTRGSDTQYF,TGTGCCAGCAGTTTCGGGACTAGAGGATCAGATACGCAGTATTTT
-,TRBJ1-4,TRBD1,TRBV5-1,CASSLAATGGAWSATNEKLFF,TGCGCCAGCAGCTTGGCCGCGACAGGGGGCGCGTGGAGTGCAACTAATGAAAAACTGTTTTTT
-,TRBJ2-3,-,TRBV6-2/TRBV6-3,CASSNPTDTQYF,TGTGCCAGCAGTAATCCGACAGATACGCAGTATTTT
-,TRBJ2-1,-,TRBV19,CASSIGGGGYNEQFF,TGTGCCAGTAGTATAGGAGGGGGAGGGTACAATGAGCAGTTCTTC
-,TRBJ2-7,-,TRBV29-1,CSVVSFYEQYF,TGCAGCGTTGTATCGTTCTACGAGCAGTACTTC
-,TRBJ1-5,-,TRBV5-8,CASTSTWGAQHF,TGTGCCAGCACCTCGACTTGGGGGGCCCAGCATTTT
-,TRBJ2-5,TRBD2,TRBV6-5,CASSQTGLAGGTQYF,TGTGCCAGCAGTCAGACCGGACTAGCGGGGGGGACCCAGTACTTC
-,TRBJ2-2,-,TRBV24-1,CATSDFSGTNTGELFF,TGTGCCACCAGTGATTTTAGCGGAACGAACACCGGGGAGCTGTTTTTT
-,TRBJ1-2,TRBD1,TRBV19,CASSTTSGTGYGYTF,TGTGCCAGTAGTACCACCTCTGGGACAGGGTATGGCTACACCTTC
-,TRBJ1-5,-,TRBV27,CASSSETWRGVGQPQHF,TGTGCCAGCAGTTCCGAAACGTGGCGGGGAGTGGGTCAGCCCCAGCATTTT
-,TRBJ2-7,-,TRBV6-6,CASSYPRDVYEQYF,TGTGCCAGCAGTTACCCCAGGGATGTTTACGAGCAGTACTTC
-,TRBJ2-7,-,TRBV30,CAWSVRRAYEQYF,TGTGCCTGGAGTGTACGGCGGGCCTACGAGCAGTACTTC
-,TRBJ2-1,-,TRBV2,CASNGGFAGPYNEQFF,TGTGCCAGCAACGGAGGTTTTGCGGGGCCCTACAATGAGCAGTTCTTC
-,TRBJ1-1,-,TRBV5-5,CASSFFEQGTTFF,TGTGCCAGCAGCTTTTTTGAACAGGGCACGACTTTCTTT
-,TRBJ2-7,-,TRBV14,CASSQETQFTYEQYF,TGTGCCAGCAGCCAAGAGACACAGTTTACCTACGAGCAGTACTTC
once,TRBJ1-2,-,TRBV11-2,CASSLGQNYGYTF,TGTGCCAGCAGCTTAGGACAGAACTATGGCTACACCTTC
-,TRBJ1-6,TRBD1,TRBV5-1,CASSPDRGAYNSPLHF,TGCGCCAGCAGCCCGGACAGGGGTGCTTATAATTCACCCCTCCACTTT
-,TRBJ2-2,-,TRBV7-2,CASKKWDSTGELFF,TGTGCCAGCAAAAAGTGGGACTCGACCGGGGAGCTGTTTTTT
-,TRBJ2-1,TRBD2,TRBV7-9,CASSLGSGGLGQQFF,TGTGCCAGCAGCCTGGGTAGCGGGGGCCTCGGGCAGCAGTTCTTC
-,TRBJ2-6,-,TRBV7-6,CASSFGRGSGANVLTF,TGTGCCAGCAGCTTCGGTAGGGGATCTGGGGCCAACGTCCTGACTTTC
-,TRBJ2-3,-,TRBV4-1,CASSPGVTDTQYF,TGCGCCAGCAGTCCGGGGGTCACAGATACGCAGTATTTT
-,TRBJ2-1,TRBD2,TRBV7-3,CASSSTSGGEFEQFF,TGTGCCAGCAGCTCGACTAGCGGGGGGGAGTTTGAGCAGTTCTTC
-,TRBJ2-1,TRBD1,TRBV27,CASSSRTGGYNEQFF,TGTGCCAGCAGTTCGCGGACAGGGGGGTACAATGAGCAGTTCTTC
-,TRBJ2-7,TRBD1,TRBV7-9,CASSLGGTGLSYEQYF,TGTGCCAGCAGCTTGGGAGGGACAGGGTTGTCCTACGAGCAGTACTTC
-,TRBJ1-2,-,TRBV14,CASSQSANYGYTF,TGTGCCAGCAGCCAGTCAGCTAACTATGGCTACACCTTC
-,TRBJ1-1,-,TRBV7-9,CASSPQATNTEAFF,TGTGCCAGCAGCCCACAGGCGACGAACACTGAAGCTTTCTTT
-,TRBJ2-7,TRBD2,TRBV19,CASSTSGTAYEQYF,TGTGCCAGTAGTACTAGCGGAACCGCCTACGAGCAGTACTTC
-,TRBJ1-2,-,TRBV9,CASSVNRGADYGYTF,TGTGCCAGCAGCGTAAATCGGGGGGCGGACTATGGCTACACCTTC
-,TRBJ2-3,-,TRBV4-2,CASSQDGGGGDWERGDTQYF,TGTGCCAGCAGCCAAGATGGGGGAGGTGGGGACTGGGAACGTGGAGATACGCAGTATTTT
-,TRBJ2-3,-,TRBV18,CASSPLGGGTDTQYF,TGTGCCAGCTCACCGCTTGGCGGAGGCACAGATACGCAGTATTTT
-,TRBJ2-2,TRBD2,TRBV6-1,CASSELAGAGTGELFF,TGTGCCAGCAGTGAACTAGCGGGAGCTGGGACCGGGGAGCTGTTTTTT
-,TRBJ2-5,-,TRBV24-1,CATRALGGTQYF,TGTGCCACCAGGGCCCTCGGAGGGACCCAGTACTTC
-,TRBJ1-2,TRBD1,TRBV19,CASSSLRTGSYGYTF,TGTGCCAGTAGTAGCTTACGGACAGGGAGCTATGGCTACACCTTC
-,TRBJ1-6,-,TRBV5-1,CASSFRGDSPLHF,TGCGCCAGCAGCTTCCGGGGGGATTCACCCCTCCACTTT